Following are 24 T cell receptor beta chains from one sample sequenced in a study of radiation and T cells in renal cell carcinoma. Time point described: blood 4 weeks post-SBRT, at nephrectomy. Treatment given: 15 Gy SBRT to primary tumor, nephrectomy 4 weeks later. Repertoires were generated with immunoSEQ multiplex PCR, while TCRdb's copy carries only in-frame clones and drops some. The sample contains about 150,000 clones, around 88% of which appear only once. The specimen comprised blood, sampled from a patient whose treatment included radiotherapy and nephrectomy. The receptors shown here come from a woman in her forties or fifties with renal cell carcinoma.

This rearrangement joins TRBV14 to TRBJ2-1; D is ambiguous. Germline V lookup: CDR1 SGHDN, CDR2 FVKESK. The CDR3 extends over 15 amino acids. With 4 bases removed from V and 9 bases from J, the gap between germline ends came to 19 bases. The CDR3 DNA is TGTGCCAGCAGCCGACCGGGCTCTCTGACGGCTGAGCAGTTCTTC. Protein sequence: CASSRPGSLTAEQFF.

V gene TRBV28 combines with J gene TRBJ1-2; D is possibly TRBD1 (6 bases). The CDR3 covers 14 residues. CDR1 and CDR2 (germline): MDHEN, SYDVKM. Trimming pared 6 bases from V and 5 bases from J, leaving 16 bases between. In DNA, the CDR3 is TGTGCCAGCAGAGACACAGGGATAAGTTATGGCTACACCTTC. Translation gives CASRDTGISYGYTF.

CDR3 coding DNA: TGCGCCAGCAGCTTGGGACTAGCGGGAGCGCTAGAGACCCAGTACTTC. Translated, it gives CASSLGLAGALETQYF. The genes are TRBV5-1 and TRBJ2-5, with 12 bases that match TRBD2. The V and J ends lost 0 bases and 4 bases, in that order; junction bases with no gene match: 4. Germline values: CDR1 SGHRS, CDR2 YFSETQ. This CDR3 comprises 16 residues.

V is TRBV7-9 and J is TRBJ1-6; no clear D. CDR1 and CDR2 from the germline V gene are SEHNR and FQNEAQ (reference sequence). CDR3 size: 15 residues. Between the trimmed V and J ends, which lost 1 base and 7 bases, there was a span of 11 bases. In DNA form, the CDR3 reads TGTGCCAGCAGCTTAGAAGAGGCCCGAAATTCACCCCTCCACTTT. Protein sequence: CASSLEEARNSPLHF.

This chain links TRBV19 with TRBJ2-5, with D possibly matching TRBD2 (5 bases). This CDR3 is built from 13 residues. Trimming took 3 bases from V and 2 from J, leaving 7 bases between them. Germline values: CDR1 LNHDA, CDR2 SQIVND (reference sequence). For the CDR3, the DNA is TGTGCCAGTAGTATTAGCGTTCAAGAGACCCAGTACTTC. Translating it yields CASSISVQETQYF.

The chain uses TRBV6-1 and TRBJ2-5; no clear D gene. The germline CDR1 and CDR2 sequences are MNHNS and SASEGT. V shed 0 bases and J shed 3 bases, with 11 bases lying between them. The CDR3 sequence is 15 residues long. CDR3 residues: CASSEARSRKETQYF. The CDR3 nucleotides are TGTGCCAGCAGTGAAGCTCGCAGCCGAAAAGAGACCCAGTACTTC.

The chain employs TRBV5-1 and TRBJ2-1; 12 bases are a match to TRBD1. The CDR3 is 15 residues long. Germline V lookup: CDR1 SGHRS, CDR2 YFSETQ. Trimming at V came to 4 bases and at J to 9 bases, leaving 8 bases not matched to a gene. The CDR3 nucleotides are TGCGCCAGCAGCAACCCGGGACAGGGGGCAGGTGAGCAGTTCTTC. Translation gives CASSNPGQGAGEQFF.

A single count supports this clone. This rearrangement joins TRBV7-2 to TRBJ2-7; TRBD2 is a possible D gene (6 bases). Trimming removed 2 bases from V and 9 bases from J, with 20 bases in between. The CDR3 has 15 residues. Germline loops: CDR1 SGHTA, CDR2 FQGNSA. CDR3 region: CASSLSVGGAIGQYF. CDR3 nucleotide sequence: TGTGCCAGCAGCTTAAGTGTAGGCGGGGCTATAGGGCAGTACTTC.

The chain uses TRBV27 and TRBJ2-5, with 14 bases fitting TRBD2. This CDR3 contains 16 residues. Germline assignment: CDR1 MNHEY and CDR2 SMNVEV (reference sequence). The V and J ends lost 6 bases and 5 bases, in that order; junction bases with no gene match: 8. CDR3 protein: CASSPGLAGEGETQYF. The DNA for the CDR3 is TGTGCCAGCAGCCCGGGACTAGCGGGAGAGGGGGAGACCCAGTACTTC.

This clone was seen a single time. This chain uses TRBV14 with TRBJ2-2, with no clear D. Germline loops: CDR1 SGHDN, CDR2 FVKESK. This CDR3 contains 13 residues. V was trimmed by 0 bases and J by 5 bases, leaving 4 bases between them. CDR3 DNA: TGTGCCAGCAGCCAAGATCGAACCGGGGAGCTGTTTTTT. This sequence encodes CASSQDRTGELFF.

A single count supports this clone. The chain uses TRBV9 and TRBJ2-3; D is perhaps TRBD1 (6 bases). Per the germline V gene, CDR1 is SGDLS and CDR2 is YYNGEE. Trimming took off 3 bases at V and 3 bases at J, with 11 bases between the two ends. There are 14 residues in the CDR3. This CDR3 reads CASSEPTGTDTQYF. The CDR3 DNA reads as TGTGCCAGCAGCGAACCTACAGGGACAGATACGCAGTATTTT. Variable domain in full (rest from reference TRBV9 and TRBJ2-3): DSGVTQTPKHLITATGQRVTLRCSPRSGDLSVYWYQQSLDQGLQFLIQYYNGEERAKGNILERFSAQQFPDLHSELNLSSLELGDSALYFCASSEPTGTDTQYFGPGTRLTVL.

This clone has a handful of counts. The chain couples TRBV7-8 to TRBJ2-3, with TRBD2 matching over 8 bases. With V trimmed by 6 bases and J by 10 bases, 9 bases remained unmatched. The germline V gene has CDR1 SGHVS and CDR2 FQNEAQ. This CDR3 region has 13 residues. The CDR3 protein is CASRDAGTRAQYF. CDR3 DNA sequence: TGTGCCAGCAGGGACGCGGGGACTAGGGCGCAGTATTTT.

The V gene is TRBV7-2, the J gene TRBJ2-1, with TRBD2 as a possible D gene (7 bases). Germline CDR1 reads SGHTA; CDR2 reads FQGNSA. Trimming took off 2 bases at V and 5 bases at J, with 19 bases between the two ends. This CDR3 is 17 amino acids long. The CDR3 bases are TGTGCCAGCAGCTTACTTTCCCTCACGGGGGGCCACAATGAGCAGTTCTTC. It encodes CASSLLSLTGGHNEQFF.

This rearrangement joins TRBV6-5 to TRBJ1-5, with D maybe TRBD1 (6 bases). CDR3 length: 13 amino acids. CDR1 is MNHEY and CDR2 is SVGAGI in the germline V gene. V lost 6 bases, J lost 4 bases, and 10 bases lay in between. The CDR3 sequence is CASRRGGNQPQHF. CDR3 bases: TGTGCCAGCAGGAGGGGGGGTAATCAGCCCCAGCATTTT.

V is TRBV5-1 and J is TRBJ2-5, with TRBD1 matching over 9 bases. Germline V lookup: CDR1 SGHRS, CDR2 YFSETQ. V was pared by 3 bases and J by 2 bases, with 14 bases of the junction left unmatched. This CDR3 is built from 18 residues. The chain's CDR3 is CASSSGVTGQGLQETQYF. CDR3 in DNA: TGCGCCAGCAGCTCGGGGGTAACGGGACAGGGATTACAAGAGACCCAGTACTTC.

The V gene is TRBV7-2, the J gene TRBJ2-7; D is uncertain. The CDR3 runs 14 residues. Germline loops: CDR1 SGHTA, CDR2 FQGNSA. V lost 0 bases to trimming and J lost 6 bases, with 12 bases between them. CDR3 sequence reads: CASSLAQRSAEQYF. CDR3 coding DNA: TGTGCCAGCAGCTTAGCGCAAAGGTCTGCCGAGCAGTACTTC.

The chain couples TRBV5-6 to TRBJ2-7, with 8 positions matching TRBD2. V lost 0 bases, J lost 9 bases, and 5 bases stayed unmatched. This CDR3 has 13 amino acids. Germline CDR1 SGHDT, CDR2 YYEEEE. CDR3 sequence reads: CASSLAPGLGQYF. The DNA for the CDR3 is TGTGCCAGCAGCTTGGCGCCGGGACTAGGGCAGTACTTC.

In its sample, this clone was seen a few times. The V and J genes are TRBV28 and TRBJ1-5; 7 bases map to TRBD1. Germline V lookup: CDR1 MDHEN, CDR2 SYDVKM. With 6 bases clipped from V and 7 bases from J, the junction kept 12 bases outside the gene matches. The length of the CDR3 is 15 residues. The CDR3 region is CASSLRGGARQPQHF. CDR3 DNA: TGTGCCAGCAGCCTTAGAGGGGGCGCAAGGCAGCCCCAGCATTTT. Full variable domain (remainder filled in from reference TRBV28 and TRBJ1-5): DVKVTQSSRYLVKRTGEKVFLECVQDMDHENMFWYRQDPGLGLRLIYFSYDVKMKEKGDIPEGYSVSREKKERFSLILESASTNQTSMYLCASSLRGGARQPQHFGDGTRLSIL.

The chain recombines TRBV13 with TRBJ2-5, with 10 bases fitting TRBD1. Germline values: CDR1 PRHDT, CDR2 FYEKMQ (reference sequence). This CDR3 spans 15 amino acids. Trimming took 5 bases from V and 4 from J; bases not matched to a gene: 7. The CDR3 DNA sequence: TGTGCCAGCAGCCGAGGACAGGGGGAAGGAGAGACCCAGTACTTC. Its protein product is CASSRGQGEGETQYF.

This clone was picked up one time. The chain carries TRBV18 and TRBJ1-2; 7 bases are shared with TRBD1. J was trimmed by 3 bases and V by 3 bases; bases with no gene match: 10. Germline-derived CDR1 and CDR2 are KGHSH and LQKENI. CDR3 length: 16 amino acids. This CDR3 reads CASSPIDSGGDYGYTF. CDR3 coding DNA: TGTGCCAGCTCACCGATTGATTCAGGGGGTGACTATGGCTACACCTTC.

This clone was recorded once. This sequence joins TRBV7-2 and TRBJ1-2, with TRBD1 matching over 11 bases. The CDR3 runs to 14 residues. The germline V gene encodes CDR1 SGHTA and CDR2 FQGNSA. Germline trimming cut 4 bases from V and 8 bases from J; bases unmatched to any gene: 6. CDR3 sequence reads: CASSSTGTGGGYTF. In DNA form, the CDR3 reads TGTGCCAGCAGCTCAACCGGGACAGGGGGAGGCTACACCTTC.

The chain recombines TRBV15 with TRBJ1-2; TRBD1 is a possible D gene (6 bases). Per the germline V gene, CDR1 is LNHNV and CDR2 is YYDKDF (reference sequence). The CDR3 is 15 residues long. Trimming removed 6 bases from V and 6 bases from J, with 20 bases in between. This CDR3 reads CATRETGLVLHGYTF. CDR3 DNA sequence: TGTGCCACCAGAGAAACAGGGTTAGTCCTCCATGGCTACACCTTC.

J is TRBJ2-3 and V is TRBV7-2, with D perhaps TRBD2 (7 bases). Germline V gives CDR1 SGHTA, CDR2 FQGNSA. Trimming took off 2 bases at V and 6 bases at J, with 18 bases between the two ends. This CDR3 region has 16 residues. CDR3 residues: CASSLLGGPLSDTQYF. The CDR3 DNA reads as TGTGCCAGCAGCTTATTGGGGGGGCCGCTATCCGATACGCAGTATTTT.

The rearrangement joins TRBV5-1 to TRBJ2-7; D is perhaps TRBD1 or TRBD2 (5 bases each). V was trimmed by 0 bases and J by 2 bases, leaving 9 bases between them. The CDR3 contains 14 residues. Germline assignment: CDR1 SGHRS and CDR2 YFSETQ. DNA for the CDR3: TGCGCCAGCAGCTTGGGACAGAGGGCCTACGAGCAGTACTTC. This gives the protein CASSLGQRAYEQYF.